One and the same sample provided the 8 T cell receptor beta chains below, sequenced in a study of cytomegalovirus exposure and HLA in healthy donors. Assay: immunoSEQ multiplex PCR; the TCRdb copy retains only in-frame clones and omits some. The repertoire holds 100,000 to 150,000 clones, with 95% to 97% as singletons. Sequenced sample: PBMCs. The source of these receptors is a man younger than 35 in good health and CMV-seronegative.

The rearrangement joins TRBV5-8 to TRBJ2-3, with TRBD2 as a possible D gene (5 bases). The CDR3 spans 16 residues. V was cut by 4 bases and J by 2 bases, with 17 bases left in between. Germline CDR1 is SGHTS and CDR2 is YDEGEE. The CDR3 sequence: CASSRGLDTNTDTQYF. CDR3 in DNA: TGTGCCAGCAGCCGCGGACTGGATACTAACACAGATACGCAGTATTTT.

This chain uses TRBV10-3 with TRBJ2-7, with 8 bases aligning to TRBD1. CDR1 is ENHRY, CDR2 SYGVKD, per germline. J was trimmed by 2 bases and V by 3 bases; bases with no gene match: 12. CDR3 size: 17 residues. This CDR3 is CAISDGGQARTPYEQYF. The CDR3 bases are TGTGCCATCAGTGATGGGGGACAGGCCAGAACTCCCTACGAGCAGTACTTC.

This sequence joins TRBV6-6 and TRBJ2-7; D not certain. This CDR3 has 13 amino acids. Germline V gene data show CDR1 as MNHNY and CDR2 as SVGAGI (reference sequence). Trimming cost V 2 bases and J 4 bases, with 9 bases left between them. CDR3 sequence: CASSYKYRYEQYF. The DNA of the CDR3 is TGTGCCAGCAGTTACAAGTACAGATACGAGCAGTACTTC.

This clone was seen once. The V gene is TRBV7-9, the J gene TRBJ1-2; D unclear. CDR1 is SEHNR and CDR2 is FQNEAQ in the germline V gene (reference sequence). The CDR3 sequence is 14 residues long. V lost 4 bases, J lost 4 bases, and 13 bases lay in between. CDR3 coding DNA: TGTGCCAGCAGCTCCACCGGGGTAGGCTATGGCTACACCTTC. Its translation: CASSSTGVGYGYTF.

The genes are TRBV7-2 and TRBJ2-7; TRBD2 is a possible D gene (5 bases). Germline assignment: CDR1 SGHTA and CDR2 FQGNSA. V lost 5 bases to trimming and J lost 3 bases, with 11 bases between them. The CDR3 has 13 residues. The CDR3 DNA sequence: TGTGCCAGCAGCCCAGGACTTTTCTACGAGCAGTACTTC. It codes for CASSPGLFYEQYF.

The chain joins TRBV29-1 to TRBJ2-7; perhaps TRBD2 as D (6 bases). CDR3 size: 13 residues. Germline V gene lookup returns CDR1 SQVTM and CDR2 ANQGSEA. V was pared by 4 bases and J by 0 bases, with 10 bases between. The CDR3 nucleotides read TGCAGCGTTGTCCGCGGGGTCTCCTACGAGCAGTACTTC. This gives the protein CSVVRGVSYEQYF.

The rearrangement links TRBV27 to TRBJ2-1; 11 nucleotides match TRBD1. V gave up 7 bases and J gave up 3 bases; unmatched junction bases: 5. The CDR3 totals 15 residues. Germline values: CDR1 MNHEY, CDR2 SMNVEV (reference sequence). This CDR3 reads CASIDGTGGYNEQFF. The CDR3, as DNA: TGTGCCAGCATCGACGGGACAGGGGGCTACAATGAGCAGTTCTTC.

The chain recombines TRBV6-6 with TRBJ2-7; TRBD1 aligns across 8 bases. Germline V gives CDR1 MNHNY, CDR2 SVGAGI (reference sequence). This CDR3 is 12 amino acids long. The ends lost 5 bases at V and 5 bases at J; junction bases unmatched: 2. In nucleotides, the CDR3 is TGTGCCAGCAGTCCGGACAGGGACGAGCAGTACTTC. Residues: CASSPDRDEQYF.